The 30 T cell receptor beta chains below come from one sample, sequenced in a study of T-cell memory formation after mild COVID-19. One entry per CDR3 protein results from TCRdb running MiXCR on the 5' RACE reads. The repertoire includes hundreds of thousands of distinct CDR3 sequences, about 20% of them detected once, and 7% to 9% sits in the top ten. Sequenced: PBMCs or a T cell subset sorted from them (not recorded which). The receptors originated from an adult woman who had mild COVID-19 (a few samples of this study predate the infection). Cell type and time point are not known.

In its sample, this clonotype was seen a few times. CDR3 bases: TGTGCCTGGAGTCCCGGGACAGGACCCAGGGACATTCAGTACTTC. This sequence encodes CAWSPGTGPRDIQYF. This chain links TRBV30 with TRBJ2-4, with TRBD1 matching 8 bases. The CDR3 sequence is 15 residues long. CDR1 is GTSNPN, CDR2 SVGIG, per germline (reference sequence). V lost 2 bases, J lost 8 bases, and 11 bases stayed unmatched.

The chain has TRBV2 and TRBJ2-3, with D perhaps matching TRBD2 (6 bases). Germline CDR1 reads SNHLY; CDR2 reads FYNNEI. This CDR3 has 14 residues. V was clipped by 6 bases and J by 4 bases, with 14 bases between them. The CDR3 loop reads CASREVRGADTQYF. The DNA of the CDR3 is TGTGCCAGCAGAGAGGTCCGCGGGGCAGATACGCAGTATTTT.

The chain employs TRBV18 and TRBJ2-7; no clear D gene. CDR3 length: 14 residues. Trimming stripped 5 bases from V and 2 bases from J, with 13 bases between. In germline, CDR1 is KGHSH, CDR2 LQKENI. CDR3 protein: CASSTLIPPYEQYF. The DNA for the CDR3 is TGTGCCAGCTCAACATTAATACCCCCCTACGAGCAGTACTTC.

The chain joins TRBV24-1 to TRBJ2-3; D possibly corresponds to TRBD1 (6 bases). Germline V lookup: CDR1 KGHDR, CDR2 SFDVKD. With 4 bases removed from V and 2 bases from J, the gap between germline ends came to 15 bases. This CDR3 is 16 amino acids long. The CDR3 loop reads CATSDADRPSTDTQYF. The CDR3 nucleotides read TGTGCCACCAGTGACGCAGACAGGCCCTCCACAGATACGCAGTATTTT.

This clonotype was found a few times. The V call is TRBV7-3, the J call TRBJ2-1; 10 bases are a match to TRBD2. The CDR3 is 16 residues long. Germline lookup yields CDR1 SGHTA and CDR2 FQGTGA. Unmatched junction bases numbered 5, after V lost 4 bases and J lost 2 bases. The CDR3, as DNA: TGTGCCAGCAGCTCGACTAGCGGGCTACCCTACAATGAGCAGTTCTTC. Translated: CASSSTSGLPYNEQFF.

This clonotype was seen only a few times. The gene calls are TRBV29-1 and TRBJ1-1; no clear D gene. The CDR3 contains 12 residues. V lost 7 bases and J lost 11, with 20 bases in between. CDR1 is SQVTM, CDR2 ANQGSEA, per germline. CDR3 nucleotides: TGCAGCGCTATCCACACTAACCCGGGGGCTTTCTTT. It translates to CSAIHTNPGAFF.

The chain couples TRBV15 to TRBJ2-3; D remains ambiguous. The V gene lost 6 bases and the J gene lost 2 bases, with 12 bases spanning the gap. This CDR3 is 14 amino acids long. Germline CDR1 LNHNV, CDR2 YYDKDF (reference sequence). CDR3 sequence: CATRVDGFTDTQYF. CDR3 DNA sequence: TGTGCCACCAGAGTGGACGGTTTCACAGATACGCAGTATTTT.

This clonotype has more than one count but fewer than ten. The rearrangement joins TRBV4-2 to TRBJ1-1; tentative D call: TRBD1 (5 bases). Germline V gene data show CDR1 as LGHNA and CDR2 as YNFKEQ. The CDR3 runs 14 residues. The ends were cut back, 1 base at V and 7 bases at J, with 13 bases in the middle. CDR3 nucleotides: TGTGCCAGCAGCCAAGGCGCGGGGCGCGGTGAAGCTTTCTTT. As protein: CASSQGAGRGEAFF.

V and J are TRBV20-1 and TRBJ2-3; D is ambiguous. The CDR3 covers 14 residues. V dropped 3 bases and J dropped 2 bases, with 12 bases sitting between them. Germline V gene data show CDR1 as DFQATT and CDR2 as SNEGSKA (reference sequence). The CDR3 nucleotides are TGCAGTGCTAGGAACCCGGCGGTCACAGATACGCAGTATTTT. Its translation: CSARNPAVTDTQYF.

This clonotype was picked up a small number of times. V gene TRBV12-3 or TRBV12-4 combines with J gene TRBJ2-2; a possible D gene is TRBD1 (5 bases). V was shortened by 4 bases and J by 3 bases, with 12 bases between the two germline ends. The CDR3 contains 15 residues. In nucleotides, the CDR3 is TGTGCCAGCAGTTACACCGACAGCTACACCGGGGAGCTGTTTTTT. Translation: CASSYTDSYTGELFF.

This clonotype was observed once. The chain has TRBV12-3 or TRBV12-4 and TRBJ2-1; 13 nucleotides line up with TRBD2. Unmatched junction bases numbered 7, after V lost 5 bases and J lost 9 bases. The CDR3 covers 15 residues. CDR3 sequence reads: CASSTVTSGRGEQFF. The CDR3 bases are TGTGCCAGCAGTACCGTCACTAGCGGGAGGGGTGAGCAGTTCTTC.

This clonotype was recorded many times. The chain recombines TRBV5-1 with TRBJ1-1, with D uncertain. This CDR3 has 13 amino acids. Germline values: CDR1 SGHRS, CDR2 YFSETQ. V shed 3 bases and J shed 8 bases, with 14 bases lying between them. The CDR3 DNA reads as TGCGCCAGCAGCTCCGATAGATACGGCGAAGCTTTCTTT. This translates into CASSSDRYGEAFF.

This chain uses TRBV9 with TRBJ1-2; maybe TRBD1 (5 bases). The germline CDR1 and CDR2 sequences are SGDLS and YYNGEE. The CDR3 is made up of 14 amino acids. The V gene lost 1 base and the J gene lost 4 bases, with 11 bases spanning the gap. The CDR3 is CASSVPGSGYGYTF. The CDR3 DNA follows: TGTGCCAGCAGCGTACCAGGGTCAGGCTATGGCTACACCTTC.

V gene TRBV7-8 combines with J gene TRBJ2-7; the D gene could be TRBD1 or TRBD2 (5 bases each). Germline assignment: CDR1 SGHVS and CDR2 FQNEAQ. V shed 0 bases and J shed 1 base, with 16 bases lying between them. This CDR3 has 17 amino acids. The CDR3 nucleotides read TGTGCCAGCAGCTTAGCGAAGGGGACCTCCGAATCCTACGAGCAGTACTTC. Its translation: CASSLAKGTSESYEQYF.

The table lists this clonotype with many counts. The CDR3 here is CASSLLQGASEQYF. Here the CDR3 DNA reads TGTGCCAGCAGTCTACTTCAGGGGGCGAGCGAGCAGTACTTC. This sequence joins TRBV28 and TRBJ2-7; 8 nucleotides match TRBD1. The germline CDR1 and CDR2 sequences are MDHEN and SYDVKM. The CDR3 sequence is 14 residues long. Unmatched junction bases numbered 9, after V lost 5 bases and J lost 6 bases.

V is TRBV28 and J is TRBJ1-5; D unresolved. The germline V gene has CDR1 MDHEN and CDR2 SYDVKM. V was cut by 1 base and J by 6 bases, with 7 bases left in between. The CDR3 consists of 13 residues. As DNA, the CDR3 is TGTGCCAGCAGTTTATCCCTCGGTCAGCCCCAGCATTTT. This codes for CASSLSLGQPQHF.

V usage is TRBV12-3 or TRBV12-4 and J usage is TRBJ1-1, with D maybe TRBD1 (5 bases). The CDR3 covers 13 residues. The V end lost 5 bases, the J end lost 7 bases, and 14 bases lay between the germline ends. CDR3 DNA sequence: TGTGCCAGCAGTCGAACGGGGCTTCGTGAAGCTTTCTTT. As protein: CASSRTGLREAFF.

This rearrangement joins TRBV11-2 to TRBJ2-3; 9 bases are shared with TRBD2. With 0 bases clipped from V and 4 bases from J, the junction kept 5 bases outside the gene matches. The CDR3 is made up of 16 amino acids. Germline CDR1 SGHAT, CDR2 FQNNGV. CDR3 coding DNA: TGTGCCAGCAGCTTAGAGCTAGCGGGATTATCAGATACGCAGTATTTT. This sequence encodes CASSLELAGLSDTQYF.

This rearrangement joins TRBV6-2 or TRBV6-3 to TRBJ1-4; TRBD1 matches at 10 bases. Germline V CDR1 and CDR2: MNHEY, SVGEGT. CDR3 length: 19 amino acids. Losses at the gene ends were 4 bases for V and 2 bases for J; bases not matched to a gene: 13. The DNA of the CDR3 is TGTGCCAGCAGTTCCGGGACAGGGGCCCGCCGGTCGACTAATGAAAAACTGTTTTTT. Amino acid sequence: CASSSGTGARRSTNEKLFF.

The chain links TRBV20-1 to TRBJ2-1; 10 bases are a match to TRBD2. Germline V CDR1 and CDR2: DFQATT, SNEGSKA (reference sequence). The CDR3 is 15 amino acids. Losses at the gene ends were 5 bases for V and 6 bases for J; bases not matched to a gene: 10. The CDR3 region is CSAAPGLAIGNEQFF. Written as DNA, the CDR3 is TGCAGTGCTGCCCCGGGACTAGCGATTGGCAATGAGCAGTTCTTC.

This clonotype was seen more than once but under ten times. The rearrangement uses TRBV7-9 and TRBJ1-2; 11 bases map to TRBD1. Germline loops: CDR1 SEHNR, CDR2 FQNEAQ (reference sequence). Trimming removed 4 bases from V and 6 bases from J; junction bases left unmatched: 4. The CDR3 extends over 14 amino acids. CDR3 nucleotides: TGTGCCAGCAGCTCGCAGGGACAGGGGGATGGCTACACCTTC. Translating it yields CASSSQGQGDGYTF. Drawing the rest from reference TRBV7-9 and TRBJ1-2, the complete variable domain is DTGVSQNPRHKITKRGQNVTFRCDPISEHNRLYWYRQTLGQGPEFLTYFQNEAQLEKSRLLSDRFSAERPKGSFSTLEIQRTEQGDSAMYLCASSSQGQGDGYTFGSGTRLTVV.

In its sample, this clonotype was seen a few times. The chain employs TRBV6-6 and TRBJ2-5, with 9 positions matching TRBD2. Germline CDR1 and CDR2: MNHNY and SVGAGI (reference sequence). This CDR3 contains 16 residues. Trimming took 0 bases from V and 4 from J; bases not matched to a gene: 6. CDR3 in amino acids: CASSYSSSGDGETQYF. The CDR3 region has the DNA TGTGCCAGCAGTTACTCGTCTAGCGGGGATGGAGAGACCCAGTACTTC.

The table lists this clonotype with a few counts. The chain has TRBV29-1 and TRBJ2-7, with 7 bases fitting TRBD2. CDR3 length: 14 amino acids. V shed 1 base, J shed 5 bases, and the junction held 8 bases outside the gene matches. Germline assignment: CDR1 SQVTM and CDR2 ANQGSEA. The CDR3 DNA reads TGCAGCGTTGAAGGAGCGGGGATAAGCAACGAGCAGTACTTC. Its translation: CSVEGAGISNEQYF.

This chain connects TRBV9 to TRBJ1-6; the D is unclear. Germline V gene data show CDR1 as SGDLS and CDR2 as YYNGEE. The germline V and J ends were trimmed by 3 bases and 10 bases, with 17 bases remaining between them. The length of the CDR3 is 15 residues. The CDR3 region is CASSGGSSSTSPLHF. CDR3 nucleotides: TGTGCCAGCAGCGGAGGGTCCTCATCGACGTCACCCCTCCACTTT.

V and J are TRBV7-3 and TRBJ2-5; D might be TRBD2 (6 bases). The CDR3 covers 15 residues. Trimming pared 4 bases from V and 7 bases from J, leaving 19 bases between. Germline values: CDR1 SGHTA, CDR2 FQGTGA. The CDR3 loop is CASSSSGTLPGTQYF. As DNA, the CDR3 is TGTGCCAGCAGCTCCTCCGGGACTCTGCCCGGGACCCAGTACTTC. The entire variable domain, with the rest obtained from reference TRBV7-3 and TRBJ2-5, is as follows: GAGVSQTPSNKVTEKGKYVELRCDPISGHTALYWYRQSLGQGPEFLIYFQGTGAADDSGLPNDRFFAVRPEGSVSTLKIQRTERGDSAVYLCASSSSGTLPGTQYFGPGTRLLVL.

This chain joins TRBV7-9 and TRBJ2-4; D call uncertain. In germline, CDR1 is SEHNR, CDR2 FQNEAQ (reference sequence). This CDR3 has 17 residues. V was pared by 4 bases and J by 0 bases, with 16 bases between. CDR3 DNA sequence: TGTGCCAGCAGCTCTATCGGACCCTATCTAGCCAAAAACATTCAGTACTTC. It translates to CASSSIGPYLAKNIQYF.

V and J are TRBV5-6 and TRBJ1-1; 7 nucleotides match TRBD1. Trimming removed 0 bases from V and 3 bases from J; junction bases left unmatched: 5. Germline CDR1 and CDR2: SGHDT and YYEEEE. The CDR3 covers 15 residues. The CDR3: CASSLEGGSYTEAFF. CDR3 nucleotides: TGTGCCAGCAGCTTGGAAGGGGGCTCGTACACTGAAGCTTTCTTT.

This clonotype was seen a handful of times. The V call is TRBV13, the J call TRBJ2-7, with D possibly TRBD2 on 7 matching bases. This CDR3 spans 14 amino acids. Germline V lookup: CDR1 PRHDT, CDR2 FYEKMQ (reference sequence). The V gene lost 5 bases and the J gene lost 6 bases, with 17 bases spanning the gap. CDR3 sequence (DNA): TGTGCCAGCAGCCATCAGGGAGGGGGTGGCGAGCAGTACTTC. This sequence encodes CASSHQGGGGEQYF.

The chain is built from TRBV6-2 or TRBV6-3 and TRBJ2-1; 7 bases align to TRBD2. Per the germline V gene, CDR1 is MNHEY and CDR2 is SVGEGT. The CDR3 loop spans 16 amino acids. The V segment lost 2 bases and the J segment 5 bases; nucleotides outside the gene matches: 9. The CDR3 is CASSYPLAAGDNEQFF. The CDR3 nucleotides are TGTGCCAGCAGTTACCCCCTAGCGGCGGGGGACAATGAGCAGTTCTTC.

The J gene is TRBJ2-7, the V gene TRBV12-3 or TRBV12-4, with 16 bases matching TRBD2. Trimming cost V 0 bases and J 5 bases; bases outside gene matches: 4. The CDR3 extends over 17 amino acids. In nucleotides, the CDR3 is TGTGCCAGCAGTTTAGCGGGACTAGCGGGAGGGCCCAACGAGCAGTACTTC. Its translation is CASSLAGLAGGPNEQYF.